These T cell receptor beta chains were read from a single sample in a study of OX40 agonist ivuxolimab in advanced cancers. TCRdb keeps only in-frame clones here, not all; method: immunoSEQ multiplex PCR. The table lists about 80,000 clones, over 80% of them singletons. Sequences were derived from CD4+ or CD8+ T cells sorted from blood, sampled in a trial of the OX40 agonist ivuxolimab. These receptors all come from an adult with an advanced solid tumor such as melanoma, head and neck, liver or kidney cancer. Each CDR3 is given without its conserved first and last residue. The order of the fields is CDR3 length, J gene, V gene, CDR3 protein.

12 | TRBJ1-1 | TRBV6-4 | ASSDGTANTEAF
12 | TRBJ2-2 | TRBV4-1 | ASSQGLNTGELF
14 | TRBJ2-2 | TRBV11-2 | ASSLAWTSYTGELF
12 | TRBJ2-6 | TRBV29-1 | SVEVFSGANVLT
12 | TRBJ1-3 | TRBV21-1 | ASNGHKLGNTIY
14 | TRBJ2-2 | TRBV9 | ASSSNRQGSSGELF
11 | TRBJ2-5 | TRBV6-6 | ASSSLGRETQY
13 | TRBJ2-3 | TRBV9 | ASSVVGNPTDTQY
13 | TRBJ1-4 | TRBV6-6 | ASRQEGSTNEKLF
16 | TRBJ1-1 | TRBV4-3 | ASSQSGTGLGGSTEAF
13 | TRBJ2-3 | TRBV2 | ASSHEGVGTDTQY
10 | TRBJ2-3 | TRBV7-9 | ASSTGTDTQY
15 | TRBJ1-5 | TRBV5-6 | ASSLGQGDGRNQPQH
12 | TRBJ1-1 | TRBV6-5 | ASSYGALGTEAF